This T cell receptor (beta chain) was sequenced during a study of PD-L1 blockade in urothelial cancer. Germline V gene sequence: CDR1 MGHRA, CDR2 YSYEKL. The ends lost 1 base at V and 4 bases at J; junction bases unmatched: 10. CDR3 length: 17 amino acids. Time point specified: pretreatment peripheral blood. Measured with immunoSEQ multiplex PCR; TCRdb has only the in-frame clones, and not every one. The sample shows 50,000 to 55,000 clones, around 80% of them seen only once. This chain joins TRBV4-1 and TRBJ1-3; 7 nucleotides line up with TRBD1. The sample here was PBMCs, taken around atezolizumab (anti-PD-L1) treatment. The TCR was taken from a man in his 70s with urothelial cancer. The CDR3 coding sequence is TGCGCCAGCAGCCAAGGCCACAGGGGCCTTAGGGGAAACACCATATATTTT. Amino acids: CASSQGHRGLRGNTIYF.